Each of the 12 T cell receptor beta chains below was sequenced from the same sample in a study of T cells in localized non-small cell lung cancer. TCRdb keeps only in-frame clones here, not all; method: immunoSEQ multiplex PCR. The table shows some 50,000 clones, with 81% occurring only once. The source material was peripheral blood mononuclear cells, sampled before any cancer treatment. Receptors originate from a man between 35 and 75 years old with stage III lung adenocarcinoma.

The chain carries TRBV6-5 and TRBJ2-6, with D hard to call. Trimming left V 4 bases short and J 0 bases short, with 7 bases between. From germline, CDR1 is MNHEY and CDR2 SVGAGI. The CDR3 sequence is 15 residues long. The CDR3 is CASSLTGSGANVLTF. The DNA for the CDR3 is TGTGCCAGCAGTTTGACGGGCTCTGGGGCCAACGTCCTGACTTTC.

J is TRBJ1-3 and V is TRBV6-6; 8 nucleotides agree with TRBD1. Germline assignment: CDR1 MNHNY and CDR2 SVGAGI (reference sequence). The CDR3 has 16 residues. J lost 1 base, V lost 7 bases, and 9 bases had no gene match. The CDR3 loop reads CASTDRGGRSGNTIYF. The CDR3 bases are TGTGCCAGCACCGACAGGGGAGGTAGATCTGGAAACACCATATATTTT.

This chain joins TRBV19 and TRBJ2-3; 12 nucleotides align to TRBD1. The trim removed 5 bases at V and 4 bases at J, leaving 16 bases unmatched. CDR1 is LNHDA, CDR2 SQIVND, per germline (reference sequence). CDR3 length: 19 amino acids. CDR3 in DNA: TGTGCCAGTAGTCTATTCTCGTCGGTAGGGACAGGGGGCCCAGATACGCAGTATTTT. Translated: CASSLFSSVGTGGPDTQYF.

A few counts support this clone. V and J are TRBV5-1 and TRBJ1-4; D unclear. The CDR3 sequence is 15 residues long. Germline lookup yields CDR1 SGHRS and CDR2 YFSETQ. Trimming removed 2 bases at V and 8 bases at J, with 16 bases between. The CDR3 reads CASSFRRPGGEKLFF. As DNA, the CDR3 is TGCGCCAGCAGCTTTCGGAGACCGGGCGGGGAAAAACTGTTTTTT.

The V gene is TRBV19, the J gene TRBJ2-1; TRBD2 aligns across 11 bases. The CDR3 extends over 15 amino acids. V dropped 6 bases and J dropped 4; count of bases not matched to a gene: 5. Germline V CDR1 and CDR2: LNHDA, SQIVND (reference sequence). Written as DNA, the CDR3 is TGTGCCAGTAGGAGAGGACTAGCGGGTTACAATGAGCAGTTCTTC. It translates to CASRRGLAGYNEQFF.

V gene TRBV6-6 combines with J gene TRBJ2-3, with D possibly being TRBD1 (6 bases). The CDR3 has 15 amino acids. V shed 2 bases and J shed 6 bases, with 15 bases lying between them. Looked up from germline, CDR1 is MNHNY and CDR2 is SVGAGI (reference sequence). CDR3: CASSYGQGWLDTQYF. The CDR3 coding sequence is TGTGCCAGCAGTTACGGGCAGGGGTGGTTGGATACGCAGTATTTT.

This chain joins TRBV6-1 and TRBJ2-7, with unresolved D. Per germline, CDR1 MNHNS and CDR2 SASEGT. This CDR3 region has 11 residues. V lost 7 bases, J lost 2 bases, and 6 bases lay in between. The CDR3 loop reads CASMVAYEQYF. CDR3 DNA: TGTGCCAGCATGGTGGCCTACGAGCAGTACTTC.

The CDR3 region has the DNA TGTGCCAGCAGCTTTCTTAGCGCGGATGAGCAGTTCTTC. It codes for CASSFLSADEQFF. The rearrangement uses TRBV7-2 and TRBJ2-1; D is perhaps TRBD2 (5 bases). This CDR3 region has 13 residues. V lost 3 bases and J lost 8, with 11 bases in between. Germline values: CDR1 SGHTA, CDR2 FQGNSA. The full variable domain, completed using reference TRBV7-2 and TRBJ2-1, is GAGVSQSPSNKVTEKGKDVELRCDPISGHTALYWYRQSLGQGLEFLIYFQGNSAPDKSGLPSDRFSAERTGGSVSTLTIQRTQQEDSAVYLCASSFLSADEQFFGPGTRLTVL.

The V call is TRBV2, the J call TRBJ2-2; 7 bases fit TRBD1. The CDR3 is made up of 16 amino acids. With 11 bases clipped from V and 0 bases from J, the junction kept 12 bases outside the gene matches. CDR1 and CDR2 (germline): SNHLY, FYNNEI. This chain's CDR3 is CASTRGLGANTGELFF. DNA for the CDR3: TGTGCCTCCACGAGGGGGCTGGGGGCGAACACCGGGGAGCTGTTTTTT.

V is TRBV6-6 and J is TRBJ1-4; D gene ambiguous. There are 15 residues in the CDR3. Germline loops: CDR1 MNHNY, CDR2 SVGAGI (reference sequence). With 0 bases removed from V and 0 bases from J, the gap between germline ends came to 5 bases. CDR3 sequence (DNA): TGTGCCAGCAGTTACTCGAGAGCAACTAATGAAAAACTGTTTTTT. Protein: CASSYSRATNEKLFF.

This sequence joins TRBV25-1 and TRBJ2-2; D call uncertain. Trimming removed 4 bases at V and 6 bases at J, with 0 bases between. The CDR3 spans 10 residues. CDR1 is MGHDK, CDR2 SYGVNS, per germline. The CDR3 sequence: CASSAGELFF. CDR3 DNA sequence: TGTGCCAGCAGTGCCGGGGAGCTGTTTTTT.

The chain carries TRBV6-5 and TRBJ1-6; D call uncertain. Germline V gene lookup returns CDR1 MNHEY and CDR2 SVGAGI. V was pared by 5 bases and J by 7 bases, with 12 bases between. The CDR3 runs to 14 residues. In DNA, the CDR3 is TGTGCCAGCAGTATCGTCAGAGGGAATTCACCCCTCCACTTT. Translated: CASSIVRGNSPLHF.